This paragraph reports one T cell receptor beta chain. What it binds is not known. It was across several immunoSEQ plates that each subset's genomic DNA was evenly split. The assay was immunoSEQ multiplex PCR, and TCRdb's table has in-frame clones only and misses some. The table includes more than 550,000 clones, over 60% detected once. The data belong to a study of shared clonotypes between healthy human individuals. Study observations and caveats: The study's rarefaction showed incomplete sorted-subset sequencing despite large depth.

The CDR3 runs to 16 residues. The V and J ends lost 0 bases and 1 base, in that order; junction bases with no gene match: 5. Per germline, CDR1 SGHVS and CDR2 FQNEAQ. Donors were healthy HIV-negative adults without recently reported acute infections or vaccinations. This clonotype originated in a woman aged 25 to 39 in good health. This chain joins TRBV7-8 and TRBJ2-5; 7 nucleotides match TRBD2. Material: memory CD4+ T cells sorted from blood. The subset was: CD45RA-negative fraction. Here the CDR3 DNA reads TGTGCCAGCAGCTTAGCCCGCGGGACTATCCAAGAGACCCAGTACTTC. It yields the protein CASSLARGTIQETQYF. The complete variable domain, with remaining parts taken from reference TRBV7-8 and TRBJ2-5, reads GAGVSQSPRYKVAKRGQDVALRCDPISGHVSLFWYQQALGQGPEFLTYFQNEAQLDKSGLPSDRFFAERPEGSVSTLKIQRTQQEDSAVYLCASSLARGTIQETQYFGPGTRLLVL.